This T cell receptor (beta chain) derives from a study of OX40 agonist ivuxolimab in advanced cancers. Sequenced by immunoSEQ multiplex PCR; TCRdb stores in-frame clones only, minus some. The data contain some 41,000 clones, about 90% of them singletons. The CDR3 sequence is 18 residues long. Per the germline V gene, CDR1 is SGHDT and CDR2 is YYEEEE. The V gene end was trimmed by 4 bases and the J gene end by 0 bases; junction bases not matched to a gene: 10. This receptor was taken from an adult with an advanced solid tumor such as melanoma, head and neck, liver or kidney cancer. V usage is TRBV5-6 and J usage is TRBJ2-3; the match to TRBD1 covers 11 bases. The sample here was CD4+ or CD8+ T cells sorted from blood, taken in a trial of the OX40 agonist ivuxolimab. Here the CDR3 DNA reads TGTGCCAGCAGCAATCTCTGGACAGGGGGCCTAAGCACAGATACGCAGTATTTT. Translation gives CASSNLWTGGLSTDTQYF.